These T cell receptor beta chains were read from a single sample in a study of OX40 agonist ivuxolimab in advanced cancers. Only in-frame clones appear in the TCRdb table, and some are missing; sequencing was by immunoSEQ multiplex PCR. The repertoire has some 21,000 clones, around 83% of them found once; the top ten carry 25% to 30%. The sequenced sample was CD4+ or CD8+ T cells sorted from blood, obtained in a trial of the OX40 agonist ivuxolimab. Receptor source: an adult with an advanced solid tumor such as melanoma, head and neck, liver or kidney cancer. The CDR3 runs from the conserved cysteine through the conserved F or W. D genes are given only for firm matches. Not all rows give a size; the values are once, few, many and, for expanded clones, a class.

D	size	J	V	CDR3	DNA
NA	NA	TRBJ2-5	TRBV7-9	CASSLRTWGETQYF	TGTGCCAGCAGCTTACGGACATGGGGAGAGACCCAGTACTTC
NA	NA	TRBJ2-3	TRBV6-1	CASSEYDSDTDTQYF	TGTGCCAGCAGTGAATACGACTCCGACACAGATACGCAGTATTTT
TRBD1	NA	TRBJ1-5	TRBV4-1	CASSQDGTGGNQPQHF	TGCGCCAGCAGCCAAGATGGGACAGGGGGCAATCAGCCCCAGCATTTT
NA	few	TRBJ1-2	TRBV6-6	CASSYVPGEGYGYTF	TGTGCCAGCAGTTACGTCCCAGGGGAGGGGTATGGCTACACCTTC
NA	NA	TRBJ1-5	TRBV6-9	CASSPGSSRQPQHF	TGTGCCAGCAGTCCAGGCTCGTCCAGGCAGCCCCAGCATTTT
TRBD1	NA	TRBJ1-2	TRBV28	CASRPGQGATNYGYTF	TGTGCCAGCAGACCCGGACAGGGGGCAACTAACTATGGCTACACCTTC
TRBD2	NA	TRBJ2-1	TRBV7-9	CASSPWTSGIYYNEQFF	TGTGCCAGCAGCCCCTGGACTAGCGGGATATATTACAATGAGCAGTTCTTC
TRBD1	few	TRBJ2-3	TRBV7-6	CASSDPGTGGDTQYF	TGTGCCAGCAGCGATCCCGGGACAGGGGGAGATACGCAGTATTTT
NA	NA	TRBJ2-5	TRBV2	CASSEVVAEETQYF	TGTGCCAGCAGTGAAGTAGTAGCGGAAGAGACCCAGTACTTC
TRBD2	NA	TRBJ2-1	TRBV7-9	CASSVAGAGYNEQFF	TGTGCCAGCTCAGTTGCGGGAGCGGGATACAATGAGCAGTTCTTC
NA	once	TRBJ1-2	TRBV6-4	CASSTSNYGYTF	TGTGCCAGCTCGACTTCTAACTATGGCTACACCTTC
NA	once	TRBJ2-5	TRBV4-2	CASSFQGGAQETQYF	TGTGCCAGCAGCTTCCAGGGTGGGGCCCAAGAGACCCAGTACTTC
NA	NA	TRBJ2-1	TRBV7-7	CASSLARDNEQFF	TGTGCTAGCAGCTTAGCGAGGGACAATGAGCAGTTCTTC
NA	NA	TRBJ2-5	TRBV25-1	CASSVTSRETQYF	TGTGCCAGCAGTGTGACTAGTAGGGAGACCCAGTACTTC
TRBD2	NA	TRBJ2-7	TRBV18	CASSATSGTYEQYF	TGTGCCAGCTCAGCGACTAGCGGGACCTACGAGCAGTACTTC
TRBD1	few	TRBJ1-2	TRBV13	CASSPPTGSNYGYTF	TGTGCCAGCAGCCCCCCGACAGGGAGTAACTATGGCTACACCTTC
NA	few	TRBJ1-4	TRBV5-6	CASSLTGEKLFF	TGTGCCAGCAGCCTCACAGGGGAAAAACTGTTTTTT
TRBD2	few	TRBJ2-7	TRBV2	CASSGGGGYEQYF	TGTGCCAGCAGTGGCGGGGGGGGTTACGAGCAGTACTTC
TRBD2	NA	TRBJ2-3	TRBV4-2	CASSQEHGRAADTQYF	TGTGCCAGCAGCCAAGAGCACGGGAGGGCCGCAGATACGCAGTATTTT
NA	NA	TRBJ1-5	TRBV27	CASSDVGGNQPQHF	TGTGCCAGCAGCGACGTTGGGGGCAATCAGCCCCAGCATTTT